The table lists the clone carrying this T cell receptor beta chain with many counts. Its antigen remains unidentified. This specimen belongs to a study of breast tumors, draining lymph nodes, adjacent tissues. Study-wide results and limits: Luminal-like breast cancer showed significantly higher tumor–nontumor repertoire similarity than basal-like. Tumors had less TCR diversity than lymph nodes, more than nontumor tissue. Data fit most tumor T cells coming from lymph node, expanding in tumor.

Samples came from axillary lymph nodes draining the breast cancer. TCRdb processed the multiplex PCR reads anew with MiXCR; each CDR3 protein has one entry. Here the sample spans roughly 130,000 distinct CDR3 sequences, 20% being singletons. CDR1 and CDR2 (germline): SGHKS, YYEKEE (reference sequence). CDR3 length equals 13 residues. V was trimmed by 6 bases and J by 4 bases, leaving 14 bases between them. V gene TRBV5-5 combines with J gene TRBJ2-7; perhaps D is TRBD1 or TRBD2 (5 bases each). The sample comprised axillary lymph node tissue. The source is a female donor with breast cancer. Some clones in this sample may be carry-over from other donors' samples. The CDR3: CASTPPGPYEQYF. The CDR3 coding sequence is TGTGCCAGCACCCCTCCGGGACCTTACGAGCAGTACTTC.